What follows are 6 T cell receptor beta chains derived from one specimen sequenced in a study of glioma-infiltrating T cells after dendritic cell vaccination. Time point specified: after dendritic cell vaccination, including at tumor progression/relapse. Data came from immunoSEQ multiplex PCR; TCRdb stores just in-frame clones and leaves some out. The data contain 85,000 to 100,000 clones, around 84% of them singletons. The sample was blood, taken after dendritic cell vaccination. These receptors were collected from a human donor with glioblastoma.

V gene TRBV19 combines with J gene TRBJ1-1; D is undetermined. The CDR3 covers 14 residues. The V end lost 5 bases, the J end lost 1 base, and 11 bases lay between the germline ends. Germline-derived CDR1 and CDR2 are LNHDA and SQIVND (reference sequence). CDR3 sequence: CASSEGGSNTEAFF. For the CDR3, the DNA is TGTGCCAGTAGTGAGGGCGGCTCGAACACTGAAGCTTTCTTT.

The gene calls are TRBV10-2 and TRBJ2-7; TRBD1 matches 8 bases. The CDR3 contains 13 residues. V lost 5 bases and J lost 3; bases outside the gene matches: 3. CDR1 is WSHSY and CDR2 is SAAADI in the germline V gene. CDR3 DNA: TGCGCCAGCAGTCCCAGGGGGCTCTACGAGCAGTACTTC. It is translated as CASSPRGLYEQYF.

The rearrangement links TRBV29-1 to TRBJ2-1; D might be TRBD2 (6 bases). Trimming left V 4 bases short and J 2 bases short, with 12 bases between. CDR3 length equals 14 residues. CDR1 SQVTM and CDR2 ANQGSEA come from the germline V gene. CDR3 loop: CSVVPGDPYNEQFF. CDR3 sequence (DNA): TGCAGCGTTGTACCGGGGGACCCCTACAATGAGCAGTTCTTC.

The CDR3 protein is CASSQDSADSYEQYF. CDR3 nucleotides: TGTGCCAGCAGCCAAGATTCAGCGGACTCCTACGAGCAGTACTTC. This chain uses TRBV4-2 with TRBJ2-7; D is possibly TRBD2 (5 bases). Trimming shortened V by 0 bases and J by 0 bases, and 9 bases separated the two germline ends. CDR1 LGHNA and CDR2 YNFKEQ come from the germline V gene. The CDR3 is made up of 15 amino acids.

The chain couples TRBV19 to TRBJ1-5, with D perhaps matching TRBD1 (6 bases). The germline V and J ends were trimmed by 1 base and 0 bases, with 13 bases remaining between them. The length of the CDR3 is 17 residues. The germline V gene has CDR1 LNHDA and CDR2 SQIVND (reference sequence). CDR3 region: CASSIGVTGYSNQPQHF. The CDR3 DNA follows: TGTGCCAGTAGTATAGGAGTGACAGGCTATAGCAATCAGCCCCAGCATTTT.

The table lists this clone with a few counts. V and J are TRBV5-4 and TRBJ2-1; 10 positions agree with TRBD1. CDR3 length equals 15 residues. The germline V gene has CDR1 SGHNT and CDR2 YYREEE (reference sequence). V shed 4 bases and J 4 bases; nucleotides not matched to a gene: 5. CDR3 amino acids: CASSPTGGAYNEQFF. Written as DNA, the CDR3 is TGTGCCAGCAGCCCGACAGGGGGCGCTTACAATGAGCAGTTCTTC.